This T cell receptor (beta chain) was identified in a study of T cells in Graves' hyperthyroidism and ophthalmopathy. Study details: Peripheral blood was acquired at first diagnosis, ahead of any therapy whatsoever. Regarding the study as a whole: Prediction of ophthalmopathy progression came a median around 6 months pre-onset. Stable hyperthyroidism was separated from ophthalmopathy by a model based on 13 V-J features.

The investigators amplified TCR beta CDR3 regions from RNA transcripts. RT-PCR in the first round (using the HTBI primer set) targeted the TCR CDR3. TCRdb used MiXCR to reprocess the multiplex PCR reads, holding one entry per CDR3 protein. This table holds 400,000 to 600,000 distinct CDR3 sequences, 20% found once. The sample holds many counts of this clonotype. Antigen unknown. The sequencing input was blood. The clonotype comes from a man between 18 and 35 years old with Graves' hyperthyroidism.

CDR3: CASRRQGIPSYEQYF. Written as DNA, the CDR3 is TGTGCCAGTAGACGCCAGGGGATACCCTCCTACGAGCAGTACTTC. V usage is TRBV19 and J usage is TRBJ2-7; D might be TRBD1 (6 bases). Trimming pared 6 bases from V and 0 bases from J, leaving 15 bases between. CDR3 length equals 15 residues. The germline V gene has CDR1 LNHDA and CDR2 SQIVND (reference sequence).